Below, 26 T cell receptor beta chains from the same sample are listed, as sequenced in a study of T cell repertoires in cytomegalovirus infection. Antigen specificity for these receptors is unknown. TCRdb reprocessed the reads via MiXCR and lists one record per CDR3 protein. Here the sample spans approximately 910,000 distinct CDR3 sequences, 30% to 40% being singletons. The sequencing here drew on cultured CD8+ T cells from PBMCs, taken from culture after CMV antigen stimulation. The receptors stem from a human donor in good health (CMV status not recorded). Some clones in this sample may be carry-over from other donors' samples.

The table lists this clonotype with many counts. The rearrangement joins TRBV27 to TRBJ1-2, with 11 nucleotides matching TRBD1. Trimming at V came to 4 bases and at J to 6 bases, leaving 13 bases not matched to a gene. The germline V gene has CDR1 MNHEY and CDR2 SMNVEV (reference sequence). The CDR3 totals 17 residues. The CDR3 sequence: CASSSSLPGQGDHGYTF. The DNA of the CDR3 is TGTGCCAGCAGTTCCTCTCTACCGGGACAGGGGGACCATGGCTACACCTTC.

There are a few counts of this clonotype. DNA of the CDR3: TGCGCCAGCAGCCCCCAATGGACGGTGAACACTGAAGCTTTCTTT. This sequence encodes CASSPQWTVNTEAFF. The rearrangement uses TRBV4-3 and TRBJ1-1, with D hard to call. CDR1 and CDR2 from the germline V gene are LGHNA and YSLEER. The V gene lost 4 bases and the J gene lost 0 bases, with 12 bases spanning the gap. The CDR3 extends over 15 amino acids.

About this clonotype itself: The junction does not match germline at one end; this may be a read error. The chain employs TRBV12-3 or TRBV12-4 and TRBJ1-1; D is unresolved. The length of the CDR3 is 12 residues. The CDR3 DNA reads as TGTGCCAACAGTTTCCTGAACACTGAAGCTTTCTTT. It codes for CANSFLNTEAFF.

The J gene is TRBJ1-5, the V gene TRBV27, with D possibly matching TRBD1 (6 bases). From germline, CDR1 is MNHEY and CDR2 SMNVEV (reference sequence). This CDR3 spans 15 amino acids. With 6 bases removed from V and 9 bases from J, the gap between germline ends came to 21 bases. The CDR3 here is CASSGTGTLLWPQHF. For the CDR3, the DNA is TGTGCCAGCAGCGGAACCGGGACACTCCTTTGGCCCCAGCATTTT.

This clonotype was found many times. The CDR3: CAAGWGHNQPQHF. CDR3 nucleotides: TGTGCAGCGGGTTGGGGCCATAATCAGCCCCAGCATTTT. V is TRBV27 and J is TRBJ1-5; maybe TRBD1 (5 bases). Germline CDR1 MNHEY, CDR2 SMNVEV (reference sequence). The CDR3 extends over 13 amino acids.

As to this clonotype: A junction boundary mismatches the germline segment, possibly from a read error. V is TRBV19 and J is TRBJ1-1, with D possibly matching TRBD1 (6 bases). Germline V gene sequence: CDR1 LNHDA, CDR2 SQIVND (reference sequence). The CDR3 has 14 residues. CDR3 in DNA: TGTGCCAGTAGTTCCGGGACAAGGGGGACTGGAGCTTTCTTT. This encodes CASSSGTRGTGAFF.

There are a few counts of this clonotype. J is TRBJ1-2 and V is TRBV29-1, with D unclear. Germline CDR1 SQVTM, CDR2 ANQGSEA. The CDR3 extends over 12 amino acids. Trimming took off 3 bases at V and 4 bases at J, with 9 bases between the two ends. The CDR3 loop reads CSVELRIYGYTF. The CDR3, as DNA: TGCAGCGTTGAGTTACGGATCTATGGCTACACCTTC.

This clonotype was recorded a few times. The chain's CDR3 is CASPPYPGGEAFF. DNA for the CDR3: TGTGCCAGCCCCCCATACCCGGGCGGTGAAGCTTTCTTT. The V call is TRBV6-2 or TRBV6-3, the J call TRBJ1-1, with D hard to call. This CDR3 has 13 residues. V lost 8 bases, J lost 7 bases, and 17 bases lay in between. Germline V gene sequence: CDR1 MNHEY, CDR2 SVGEGT.

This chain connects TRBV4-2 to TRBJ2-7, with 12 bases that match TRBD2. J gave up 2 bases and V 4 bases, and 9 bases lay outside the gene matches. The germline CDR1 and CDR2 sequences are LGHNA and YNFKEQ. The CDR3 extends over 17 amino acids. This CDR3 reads CASSPFPTSGGTYEQYF. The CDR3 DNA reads TGTGCCAGCAGCCCCTTCCCCACTAGCGGGGGGACCTACGAGCAGTACTTC.

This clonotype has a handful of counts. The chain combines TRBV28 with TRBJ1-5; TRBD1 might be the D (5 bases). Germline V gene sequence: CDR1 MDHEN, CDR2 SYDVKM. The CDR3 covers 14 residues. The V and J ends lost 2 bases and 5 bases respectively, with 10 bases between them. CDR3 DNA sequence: TGTGCCAGCAGTTTAAAGACAGTTTATCAGCCCCAGCATTTT. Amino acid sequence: CASSLKTVYQPQHF.

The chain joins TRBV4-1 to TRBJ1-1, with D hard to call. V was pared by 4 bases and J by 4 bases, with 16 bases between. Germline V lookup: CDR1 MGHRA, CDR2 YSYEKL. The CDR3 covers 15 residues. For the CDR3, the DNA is TGCGCCAGCAGCCCATTAGGAGCGAGTAGCACTGAAGCTTTCTTT. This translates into CASSPLGASSTEAFF.

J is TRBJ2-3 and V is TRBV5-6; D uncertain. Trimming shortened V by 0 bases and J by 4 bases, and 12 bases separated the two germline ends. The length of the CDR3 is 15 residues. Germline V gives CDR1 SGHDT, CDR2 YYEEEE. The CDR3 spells CASSLAGLGSDTQYF. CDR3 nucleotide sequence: TGTGCCAGCAGCTTGGCCGGGCTCGGCTCAGATACGCAGTATTTT.

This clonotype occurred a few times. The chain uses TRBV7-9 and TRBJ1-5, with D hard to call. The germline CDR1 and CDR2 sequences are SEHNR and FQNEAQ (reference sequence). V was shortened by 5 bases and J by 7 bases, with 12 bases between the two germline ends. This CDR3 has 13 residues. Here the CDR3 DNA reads TGTGCCAGCAGCGCCGGGATTCGGCAGCCCCAGCATTTT. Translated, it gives CASSAGIRQPQHF.

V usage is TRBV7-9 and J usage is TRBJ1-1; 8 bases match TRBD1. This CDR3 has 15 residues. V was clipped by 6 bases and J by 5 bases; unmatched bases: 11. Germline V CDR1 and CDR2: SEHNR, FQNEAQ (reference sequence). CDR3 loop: CASRATDRVWTEAFF. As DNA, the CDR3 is TGTGCCAGCAGGGCGACGGACAGGGTATGGACTGAAGCTTTCTTT.

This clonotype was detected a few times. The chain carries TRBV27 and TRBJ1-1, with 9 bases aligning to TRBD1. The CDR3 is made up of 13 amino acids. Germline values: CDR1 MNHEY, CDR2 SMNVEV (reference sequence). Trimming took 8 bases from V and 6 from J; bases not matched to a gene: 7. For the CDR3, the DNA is TGTGCCAGCGGGACAGGGATTTTGGCTGAAGCTTTCTTT. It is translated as CASGTGILAEAFF.

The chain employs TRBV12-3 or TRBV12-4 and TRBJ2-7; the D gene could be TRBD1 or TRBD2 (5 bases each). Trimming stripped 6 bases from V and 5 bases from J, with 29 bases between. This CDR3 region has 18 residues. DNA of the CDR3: TGTGCCAGCAGCCCTGGGGCCGCAGGAGGCCCCGATCGGCACGAGCAGTACTTC. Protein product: CASSPGAAGGPDRHEQYF.

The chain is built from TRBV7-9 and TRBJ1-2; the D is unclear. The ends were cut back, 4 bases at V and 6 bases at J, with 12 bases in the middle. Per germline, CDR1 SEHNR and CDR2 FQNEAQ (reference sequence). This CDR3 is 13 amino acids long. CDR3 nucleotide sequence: TGTGCCAGCAGCTCCGACCCGAGGGATGGCTACACCTTC. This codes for CASSSDPRDGYTF.

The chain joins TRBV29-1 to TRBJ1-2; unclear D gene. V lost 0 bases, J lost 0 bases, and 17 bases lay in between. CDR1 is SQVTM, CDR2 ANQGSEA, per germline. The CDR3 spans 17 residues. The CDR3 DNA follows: TGCAGCGTTGAAGATCCAGCTGGGTTGGGTACTAACTATGGCTACACCTTC. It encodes CSVEDPAGLGTNYGYTF.

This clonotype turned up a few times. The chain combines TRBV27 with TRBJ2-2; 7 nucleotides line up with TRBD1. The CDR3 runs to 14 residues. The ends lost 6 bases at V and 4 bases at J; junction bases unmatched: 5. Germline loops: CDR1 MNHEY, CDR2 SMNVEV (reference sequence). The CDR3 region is CASRPGQPTGELFF. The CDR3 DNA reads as TGTGCCAGCAGGCCGGGACAGCCCACCGGGGAGCTGTTTTTT.

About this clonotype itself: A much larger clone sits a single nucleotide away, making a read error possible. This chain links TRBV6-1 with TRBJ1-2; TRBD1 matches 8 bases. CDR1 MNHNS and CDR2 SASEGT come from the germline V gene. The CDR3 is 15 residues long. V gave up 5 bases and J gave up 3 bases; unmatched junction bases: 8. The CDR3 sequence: CASSTGQGAYYGYTF. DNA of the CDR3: TGTGCCAGCAGTACCGGACAGGGAGCCTACTATGGCTACACCTTC.

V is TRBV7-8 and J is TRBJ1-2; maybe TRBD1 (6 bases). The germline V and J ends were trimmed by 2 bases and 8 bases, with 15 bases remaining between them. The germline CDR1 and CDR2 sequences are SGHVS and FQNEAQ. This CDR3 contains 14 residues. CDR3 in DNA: TGTGCCAGCAGCTTAAGCGGGGGCTTGGGGGGCTACACCTTC. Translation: CASSLSGGLGGYTF.

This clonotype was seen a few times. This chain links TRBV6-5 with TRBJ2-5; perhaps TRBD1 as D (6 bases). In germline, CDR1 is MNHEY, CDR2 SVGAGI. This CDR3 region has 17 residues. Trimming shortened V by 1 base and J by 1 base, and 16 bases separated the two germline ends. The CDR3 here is CASSYFSGVGLQETQYF. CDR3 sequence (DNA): TGTGCCAGCAGTTACTTCTCAGGGGTGGGCCTCCAAGAGACCCAGTACTTC.

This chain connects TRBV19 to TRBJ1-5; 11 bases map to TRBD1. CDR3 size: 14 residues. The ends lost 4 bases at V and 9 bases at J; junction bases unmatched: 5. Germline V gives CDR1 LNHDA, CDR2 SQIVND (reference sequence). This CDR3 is CASSTGQGERPQHF. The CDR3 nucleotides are TGTGCCAGTAGTACGGGACAGGGGGAACGGCCCCAGCATTTT.

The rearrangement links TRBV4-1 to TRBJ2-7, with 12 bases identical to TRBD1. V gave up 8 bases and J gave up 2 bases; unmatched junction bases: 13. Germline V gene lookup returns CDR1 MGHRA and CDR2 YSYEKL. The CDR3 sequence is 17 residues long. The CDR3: CASGLWDRGLRTYEQYF. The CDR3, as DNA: TGCGCCAGCGGGCTTTGGGACAGGGGGCTAAGAACCTACGAGCAGTACTTC.

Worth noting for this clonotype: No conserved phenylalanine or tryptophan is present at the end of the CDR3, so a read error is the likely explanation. The CDR3: CASRGDGGNDEQYA. The CDR3 region has the DNA TGTGCCAGCAGGGGAGACGGAGGGAACGACGAGCAGTACGCC. The V call is TRBV7-1, the J call TRBJ2-7; D may be TRBD2 (6 bases). TRBV7-1 is known as an ORF, though its function is uncertain. With 6 bases removed from V and 5 bases from J, the gap between germline ends came to 17 bases. This CDR3 is 14 amino acids long.

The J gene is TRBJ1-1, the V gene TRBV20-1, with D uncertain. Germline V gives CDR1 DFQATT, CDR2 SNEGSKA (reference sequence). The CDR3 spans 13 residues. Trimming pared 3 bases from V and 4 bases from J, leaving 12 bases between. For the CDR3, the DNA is TGCAGTGCTAGGTACCCGGGAGCCACTGAAGCTTTCTTT. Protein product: CSARYPGATEAFF.